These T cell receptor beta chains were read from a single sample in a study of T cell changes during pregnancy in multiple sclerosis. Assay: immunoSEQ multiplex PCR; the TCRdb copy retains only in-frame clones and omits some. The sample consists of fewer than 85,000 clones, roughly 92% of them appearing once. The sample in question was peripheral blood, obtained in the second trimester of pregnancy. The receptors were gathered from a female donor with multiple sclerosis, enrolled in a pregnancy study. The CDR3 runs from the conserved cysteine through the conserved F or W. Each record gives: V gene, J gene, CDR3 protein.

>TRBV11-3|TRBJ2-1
CANGSLSYNEQFF
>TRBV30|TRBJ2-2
CAWSKQRGGLNTGELFF
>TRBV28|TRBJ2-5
CASSPRGIQETQYF
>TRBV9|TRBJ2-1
CASSVLSVSSYNEQFF
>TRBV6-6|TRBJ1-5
CAGSSRDNQPQHF
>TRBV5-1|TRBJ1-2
CASSNRRDRGTVYGYTF
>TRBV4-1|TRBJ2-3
CASSQVVARSTDTQYF
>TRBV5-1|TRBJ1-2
CASSSEGGGYTF
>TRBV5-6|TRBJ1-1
CASPSGLSVEEHMNTEAFF
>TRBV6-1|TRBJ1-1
CASRQTPLNTEAFF
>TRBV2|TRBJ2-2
CASSEGLAGGPSGELFF
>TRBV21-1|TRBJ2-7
CASSGGQDRYEQYF
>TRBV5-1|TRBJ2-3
CASKSRSGNTDTQYF
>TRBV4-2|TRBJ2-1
CASSPQGNEQFF
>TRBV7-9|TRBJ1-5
CASSPAPSGVGNQPQHF
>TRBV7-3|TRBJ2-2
CASSSPSTGELFF
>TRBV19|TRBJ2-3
CASSGSGGTDTQYF
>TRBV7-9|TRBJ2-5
CASSSRDRKETQYF
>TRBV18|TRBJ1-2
CASSPTGANYGYTF
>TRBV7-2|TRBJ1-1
CASSLRSGSNTEAFF
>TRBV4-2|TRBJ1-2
CASSQRSGYGYTF
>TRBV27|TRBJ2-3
CASSLLGADTQYF
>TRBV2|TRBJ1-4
CASRPDRTNEKLFF
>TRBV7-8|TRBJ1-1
CASSRKVGSTEAFF
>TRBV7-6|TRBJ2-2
CASSISETNTGELFF
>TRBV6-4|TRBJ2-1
CASSDGERGQQFF
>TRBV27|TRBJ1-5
CASSFSGQPQHF
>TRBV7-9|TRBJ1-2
CASSRKQGAGGYTF
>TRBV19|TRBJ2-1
CASSIRLGTSGGNEQFF
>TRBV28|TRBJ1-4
CASSFRREKLFF
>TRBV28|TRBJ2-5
CASSTSGRIETQYF
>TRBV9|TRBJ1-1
CASSVDWGGGTEAFF
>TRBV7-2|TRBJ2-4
CASSPRQGATKNIQYF
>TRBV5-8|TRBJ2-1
CASSFEWSSYNEQFF
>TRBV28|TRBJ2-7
CASSWDRKAAGEQYF
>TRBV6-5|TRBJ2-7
CASSSAGAGGYEQYF
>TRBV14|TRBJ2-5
CASSQDINQETQYF
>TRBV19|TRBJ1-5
CASNRGTKLQPQHF
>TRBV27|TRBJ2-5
CASRGGTAYGTQYF
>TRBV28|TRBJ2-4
CASSSLAGEAKNIQYF
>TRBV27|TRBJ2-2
CASSRAGTTIYTGELFF
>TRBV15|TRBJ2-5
CATKNRELGETQYF
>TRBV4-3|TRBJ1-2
CASSQEPTGSGRAPNGYTF